This T cell receptor (beta chain) stems from a study of blood T cell repertoires in COVID-19 (dated by TCRdb to about 2020). Broadly, across the study: Collaborator samples came from the United States, Italy and Spain and covered acute and convalescent phases of COVID-19. The repertoires were released in a freely available public database intended as a resource for research on the immune response to SARS-CoV-2. Sample metadata almost always included a de-identified subject ID, COVID-19 status, age in years and sex. The prospective study material was composed of cDNA or gDNA derived from T cells, B-cell-depleted T cells, or PBMCs. The samples were drawn from two sources: the first 160 participants of the ongoing ImmuneRACE study, and fewer than 1,500 subjects contributed by 6 global collaborators. Subjects who had been exposed to COVID-19, were actively infected with it, or had recovered from it provided the deeply sampled blood TCRbeta repertoires that made up the dataset. Where available, HLA class I and class II types were taken from metadata supplied by the sample provider and were not determined by assay-based typing. What the research found in general, with its limitations: Clinical and demographic metadata were provided uncurated, with the amount varying by source and participant.

One collaborating source in Seattle enrolled patients while the patients were actively infected and followed the patients over time throughout the course of disease. Whole blood was collected in K2EDTA tubes by collaborating institutions according to the institutions' own protocols. Collaborator samples were shipped for TCRbeta analysis as frozen whole blood, isolated PBMCs, or DNA extracted from either sample type. TCRbeta CDR3 regions were amplified from genomic DNA by means of the immunoSEQ Assay, a bias-controlled multiplex PCR. Per the authors' processing: Nucleated cell counts per sample were estimated from amplification of reference gene primers within the assay. To quantify the absolute abundance of each unique TCRbeta CDR3 rearrangement, sequence reads were collapsed and filtered. For each sample, productive Simpson clonality was calculated as the square root of Simpson's diversity index across productive rearrangements. TCRdb limited this immuneACCESS table to in-frame rearrangements with V and J called. A share of clones is missing; checked studies link under half to unresolved V genes, and the rest is unexplained. V and J calls plus clone size are reproduced from that table; the DNA served to infer D and trimming. In all, the sample holds about 200,000 clones, and about 85% of those were seen once. The top ten clonotypes cover 18% of the sample.

CDR1 and CDR2 are read off the germline V gene (reference sequence) as DFQATT and SNEGSKA. V sheds 3 bases and J sheds 6 bases, leaving 15 bases between their ends. Counted from cysteine to phenylalanine, this CDR3 has 13 amino acids. Kept here is only the CDR3 DNA, which spans 39 bases and is read in frame from base 1. Remarks on this clone: Its antigen remains undetermined. Base qualities are not recorded, but no much larger clone differs from it by a single base.

Sequencing input: peripheral blood. Recombination linked TRBV20-1 to TRBJ2-7; the best D guess is TRBD2, with 5 bases matching. This clonotype was obtained from a person between 65 and 79 years old with COVID-19, enrolled during active disease. The sequenced DNA: TGCAGTGCTAGTTTTCGGGGTACGTCCGAGCAGTACTTC. Protein translation: CSASFRGTSEQYF.